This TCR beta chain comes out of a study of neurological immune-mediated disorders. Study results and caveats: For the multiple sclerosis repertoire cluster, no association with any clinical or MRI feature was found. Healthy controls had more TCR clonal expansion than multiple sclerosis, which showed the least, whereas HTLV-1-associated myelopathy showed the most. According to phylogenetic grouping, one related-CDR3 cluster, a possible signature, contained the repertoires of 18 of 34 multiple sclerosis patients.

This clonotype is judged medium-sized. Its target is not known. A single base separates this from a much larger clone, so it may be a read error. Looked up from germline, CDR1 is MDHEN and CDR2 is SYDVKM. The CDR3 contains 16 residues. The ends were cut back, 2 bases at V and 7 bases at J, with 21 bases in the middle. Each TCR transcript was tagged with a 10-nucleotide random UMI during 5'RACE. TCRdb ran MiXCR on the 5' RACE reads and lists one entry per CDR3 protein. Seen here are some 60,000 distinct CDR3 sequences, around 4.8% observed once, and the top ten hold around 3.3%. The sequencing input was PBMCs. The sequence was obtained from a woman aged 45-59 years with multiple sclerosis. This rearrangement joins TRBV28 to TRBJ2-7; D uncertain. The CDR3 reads CASSLERALSGKEQYF. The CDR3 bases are TGTGCCAGCAGTTTAGAAAGGGCTCTTAGTGGGAAAGAGCAGTACTTC.